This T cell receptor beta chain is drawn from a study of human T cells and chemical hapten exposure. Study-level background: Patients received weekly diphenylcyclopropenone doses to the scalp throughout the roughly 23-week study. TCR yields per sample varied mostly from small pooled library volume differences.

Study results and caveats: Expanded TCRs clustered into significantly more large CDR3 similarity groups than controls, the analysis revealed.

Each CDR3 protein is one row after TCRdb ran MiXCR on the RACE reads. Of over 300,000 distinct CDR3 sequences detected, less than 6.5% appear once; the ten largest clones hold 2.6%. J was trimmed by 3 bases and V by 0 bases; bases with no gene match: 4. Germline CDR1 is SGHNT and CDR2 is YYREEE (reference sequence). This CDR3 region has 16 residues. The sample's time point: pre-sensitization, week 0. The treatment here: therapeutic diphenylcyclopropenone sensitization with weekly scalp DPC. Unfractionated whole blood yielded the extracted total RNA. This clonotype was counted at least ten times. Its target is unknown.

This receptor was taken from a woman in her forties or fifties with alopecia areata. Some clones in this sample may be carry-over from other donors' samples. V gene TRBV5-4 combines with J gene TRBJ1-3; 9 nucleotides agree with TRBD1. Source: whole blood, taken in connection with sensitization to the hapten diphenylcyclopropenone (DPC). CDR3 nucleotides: TGTGCCAGCAGCTTGGTACAGGGGGCAGGTGGAAACACCATATATTTT. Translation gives CASSLVQGAGGNTIYF. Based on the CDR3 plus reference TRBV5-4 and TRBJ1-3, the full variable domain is ETGVTQSPTHLIKTRGQQVTLRCSSQSGHNTVSWYQQALGQGPQFIFQYYREEENGRGNFPPRFSGLQFPNYSSELNVNALELDDSALYLCASSLVQGAGGNTIYFGEGSWLTVV.